The clone carrying this TCR beta chain was counted only a few times. The entry originates in a study of T-cell reconstitution after alpha-beta-depleted transplantation in children. The library targeted TCRbeta and was prepared with unique molecular identifiers. Via MiXCR, TCRdb re-called the PCR reads, giving one row per CDR3 protein. The sample contains about 360,000 distinct CDR3 sequences, about an eighth of which appear only once. J lost 4 bases, V lost 7 bases, and 14 bases had no gene match. The CDR3 spans 17 residues. The TCR sequence derives from a human donor who donated a stem cell graft to a child with Fanconi anemia. The sequencing here drew on PBMCs, taken from the stem cell graft. This chain links TRBV12-3 or TRBV12-4 with TRBJ2-2, with 8 bases identical to TRBD2. The CDR3 nucleotides read TGTGCCAGCATCCCTTACCGGGGGGGCGGTTTCACCGGGGAGCTGTTTTTT. It is translated as CASIPYRGGGFTGELFF.